The rows below give T cell receptor beta chains drawn from one sample of a study of control samples from healthy donors and cancer patients. Profiling relied on immunoSEQ multiplex PCR, and the TCRdb table lists in-frame clones only, not all of them. Of approximately 170,000 clones in the sample, around 90% were seen once. Source material: blood. These receptor sequences come from a woman between 50 and 59 years old in good health. Each CDR3 is given with its conserved first and last residue. The D gene is left open where the match is weak. Clone sizes are given selectively: once, few, many, or a class where the clone is expanded.

V	D	J	size	CDR3	DNA
TRBV5-5	TRBD2	TRBJ2-7	NA	CASSGTSGRAFYEQYF	TGTGCCAGCAGCGGGACTAGCGGGAGGGCTTTTTACGAGCAGTACTTC
TRBV4-2	TRBD1	TRBJ1-4	NA	CASSQGDRGVDAEKLFF	TGTGCCAGCAGCCAAGGGGACAGGGGGGTAGATGCTGAAAAACTGTTTTTT
TRBV9	NA	TRBJ2-7	NA	CASSVEAVSYEQYF	TGTGCCAGCAGCGTAGAGGCGGTGTCCTACGAGCAGTACTTC
TRBV28	NA	TRBJ1-3	once	CASSLMEAGGNTIYF	TGTGCCAGCAGTTTAATGGAGGCAGGGGGAAACACCATATATTTT
TRBV6-5	NA	TRBJ2-4	NA	CASSYSSGLSGNIQYF	TGTGCCAGCAGTTACTCTTCAGGGTTGTCAGGGAACATTCAGTACTTC
TRBV7-2	TRBD2	TRBJ2-3	NA	CASSPSGTSGLYTDTQYF	TGTGCCAGCAGCCCTAGCGGGACTAGCGGGCTGTACACAGATACGCAGTATTTT
TRBV7-3	NA	TRBJ2-5	NA	CASSLGGVETQYF	TGTGCCAGCAGCTTAGGAGGGGTCGAGACCCAGTACTTC
TRBV2	NA	TRBJ1-6	NA	CASSASSSSYNSPLHF	TGTGCCAGCAGTGCGAGCTCTAGCTCCTATAATTCACCCCTCCACTTT
TRBV7-2	NA	TRBJ2-1	NA	CASSSYLANEQFF	TGTGCCAGCAGCTCCTATCTAGCGAATGAGCAGTTCTTC
TRBV3-1/TRBV3-2	NA	TRBJ1-6	NA	CASSQESAVSPLHF	TGTGCCAGCAGCCAAGAGTCCGCAGTTTCACCCCTCCACTTT
TRBV19	TRBD2	TRBJ2-3	NA	CASSSLAAYVRRTDTQYF	TGTGCCAGTAGTTCGCTAGCGGCCTACGTAAGGCGCACAGATACGCAGTATTTT
TRBV28	NA	TRBJ2-3	NA	CASGRGGGTRFSTDTQYF	TGTGCCAGCGGACGCGGTGGGGGGACGCGGTTCTCGACAGATACGCAGTATTTT
TRBV10-3	NA	TRBJ1-3	NA	CAISGGGPGNTIYF	TGTGCCATCAGTGGAGGGGGTCCTGGAAACACCATATATTTT
TRBV5-1	NA	TRBJ1-1	NA	CASSLGQPNTEAFF	TGCGCCAGCAGCTTGGGGCAGCCGAACACTGAAGCTTTCTTT
TRBV28	TRBD2	TRBJ2-2	NA	CAVPRGSHTGELFF	TGTGCCGTACCCCGCGGGAGCCATACCGGGGAGCTGTTTTTT
TRBV19	TRBD2	TRBJ2-4	NA	CASSIDLGGTSGGKNIQYF	TGTGCCAGTAGTATAGATCTGGGCGGGACTAGCGGGGGCAAAAACATTCAGTACTTC
TRBV19	NA	TRBJ1-2	NA	CASLGQQGTNYGYTF	TGTGCCAGCTTAGGGCAACAGGGAACCAACTATGGCTACACCTTC
TRBV6-2/TRBV6-3	NA	TRBJ1-5	few	CASSPDGRGNQPQHF	TGTGCCAGCAGCCCGGACGGGCGAGGCAATCAGCCCCAGCATTTT
TRBV2	NA	TRBJ2-1	NA	CASRDEDPLIYNEQFF	TGTGCCAGCAGAGATGAGGACCCCCTGATATACAATGAGCAGTTCTTC
TRBV29-1	NA	TRBJ1-1	NA	CSAVKHDERYRF	TGCAGCGCCGTCAAACATGACGAGAGATACAGATTT
TRBV27	NA	TRBJ1-1	NA	CASSAGTLMNTEAFF	TGTGCCAGCAGTGCCGGGACACTCATGAACACTGAAGCTTTCTTT
TRBV29-1	NA	TRBJ1-3	NA	CSVGRGSGNTIYF	TGCAGCGTTGGGAGGGGCTCTGGAAACACCATATATTTT
TRBV19	NA	TRBJ2-1	NA	CASTAGSNEQFF	TGTGCCAGTACGGCGGGTTCCAATGAGCAGTTCTTC
TRBV6-2/TRBV6-3	NA	TRBJ1-2	NA	CASSTSGKGYTF	TGTGCCAGCAGTACCTCAGGGAAGGGCTACACCTTC
TRBV6-2/TRBV6-3	NA	TRBJ2-5	NA	CASSPDSQETQYF	TGTGCCAGCAGCCCGGACAGTCAAGAGACCCAGTACTTC
TRBV5-1	NA	TRBJ2-5	NA	CASSPGGQQETQYF	TGCGCCAGCAGCCCGGGGGGACAGCAAGAGACCCAGTACTTC
TRBV5-1	NA	TRBJ1-3	once	CASSLEGGNTIYF	TGCGCCAGCAGCTTGGAAGGGGGGAACACCATATATTTT
TRBV9	NA	TRBJ2-1	NA	CASSVEQWSYNEQFF	TGTGCCAGCAGCGTAGAACAGTGGTCCTACAATGAGCAGTTCTTC
TRBV5-4	NA	TRBJ1-2	once	CASSPGLGDGYTF	TGTGCCAGCAGCCCCGGCCTGGGAGATGGCTACACCTTC
TRBV19	NA	TRBJ1-1	NA	CASSKPTQRTEAFF	TGTGCCAGTAGTAAACCTACTCAACGGACTGAAGCTTTCTTT
TRBV5-1	TRBD2	TRBJ2-3	NA	CASSAGVGGGAKDTQYF	TGCGCCAGCAGCGCGGGGGTCGGCGGGGGGGCTAAAGATACGCAGTATTTT
TRBV28	TRBD1	TRBJ1-1	NA	CASSFAGQGVTEAFF	TGTGCCAGCAGTTTCGCCGGACAGGGAGTCACTGAAGCTTTCTTT
TRBV5-6	TRBD1	TRBJ1-6	few	CASSWGTGGSSPLHF	TGTGCCAGCAGCTGGGGGACAGGGGGCTCTTCACCCCTCCACTTT
TRBV19	NA	TRBJ2-2	once	CASSMVTGELFF	TGTGCCAGTAGTATGGTTACCGGGGAGCTGTTTTTT
TRBV30	NA	TRBJ2-2	NA	CAWSVQAGTGELFF	TGTGCCTGGAGTGTACAAGCCGGCACCGGGGAGCTGTTTTTT
TRBV6-5	NA	TRBJ2-1	NA	CASSYRAGSLRNEQFF	TGTGCCAGCAGTTACAGGGCGGGAAGCCTTCGAAATGAGCAGTTCTTC
TRBV27	TRBD2	TRBJ2-3	NA	CASTRGSGGYSTDTQYF	TGTGCCAGCACCAGGGGTAGCGGGGGCTACTCCACAGATACGCAGTATTTT
TRBV5-4	NA	TRBJ2-2	NA	CASSPHIAGDLNTGELFF	TGTGCCAGCAGCCCTCATATTGCAGGGGACCTGAACACCGGGGAGCTGTTTTTT
TRBV28	NA	TRBJ1-6	NA	CASSSGLFNSPLHF	TGTGCCAGCAGTTCGGGACTGTTTAATTCACCCCTCCACTTT
TRBV29-1	NA	TRBJ1-2	once	CSVDSDDDYGYTF	TGCAGCGTTGATTCGGACGACGACTATGGCTACACCTTC
TRBV7-8	NA	TRBJ2-1	NA	CASSLGRVVNEQFF	TGTGCCAGCAGCTTAGGTAGAGTGGTCAATGAGCAGTTCTTC
TRBV28	NA	TRBJ1-2	NA	CASSLAGRLYGYTF	TGTGCCAGCAGCCTCGCGGGTCGACTCTATGGCTACACCTTC
TRBV19	NA	TRBJ1-5	NA	CASSRPGPSNQPQHF	TGTGCCAGTAGTCGACCGGGGCCCAGCAATCAGCCCCAGCATTTT
TRBV10-3	TRBD1	TRBJ1-1	NA	CAIRNTGETEAFF	TGTGCCATCAGAAACACAGGGGAAACTGAAGCTTTCTTT
TRBV9	NA	TRBJ1-2	NA	CASSVGQYVDGYTF	TGTGCCAGCAGCGTGGGCCAATATGTTGATGGCTACACCTTC
TRBV6-5	NA	TRBJ1-3	NA	CASISHGDSGNTIYF	TGTGCCAGCATATCCCACGGAGACTCTGGAAACACCATATATTTT